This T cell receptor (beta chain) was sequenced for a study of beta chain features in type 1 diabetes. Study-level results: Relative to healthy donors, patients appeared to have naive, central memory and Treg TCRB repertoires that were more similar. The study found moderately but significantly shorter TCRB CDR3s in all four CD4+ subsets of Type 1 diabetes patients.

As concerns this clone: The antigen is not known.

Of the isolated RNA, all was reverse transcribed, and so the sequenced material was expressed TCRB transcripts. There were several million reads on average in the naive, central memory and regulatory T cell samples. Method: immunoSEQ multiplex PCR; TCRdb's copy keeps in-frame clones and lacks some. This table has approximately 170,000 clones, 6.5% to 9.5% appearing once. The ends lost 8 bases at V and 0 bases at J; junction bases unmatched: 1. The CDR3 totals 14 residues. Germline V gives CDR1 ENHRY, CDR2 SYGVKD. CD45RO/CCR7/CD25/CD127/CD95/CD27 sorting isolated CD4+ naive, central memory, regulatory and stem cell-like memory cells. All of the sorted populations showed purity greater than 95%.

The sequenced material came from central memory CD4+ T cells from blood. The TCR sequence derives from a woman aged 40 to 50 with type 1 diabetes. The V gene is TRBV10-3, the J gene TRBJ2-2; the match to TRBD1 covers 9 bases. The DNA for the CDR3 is TGTGCCATCGGGACAGGGTCGAACACCGGGGAGCTGTTTTTT. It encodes CAIGTGSNTGELFF.